Listed below are T cell receptor beta chains from one sample, sequenced in a study of T cells expressing NK-cell markers. After re-calling the 5' RACE reads, TCRdb lists one entry per CDR3 protein, DNA absent. This repertoire comprises a few hundred thousand distinct CDR3 sequences; its ten largest clones make up 0.39%. Sequenced: blood T cells: a sorted CD56 or NKG2C T cell subset, CD4+ or CD8+ T cells, or bulk PBMC T cells (not recorded which). All receptors come from a man between 18 and 35 years old in good health. CDR3s include the opening cysteine and the closing phenylalanine or tryptophan.

J | V | CDR3
TRBJ2-3 | TRBV29-1 | CSVDWGVNTQYF
TRBJ2-5 | TRBV7-8 | CASSYDSQETQYF
TRBJ1-3 | TRBV11-2 | CASSLFGNTIYF
TRBJ1-2 | TRBV6-5 | CASSPGQHFMRYTF
TRBJ2-7 | TRBV12-3/TRBV12-4 | CASSFSDLSGRRSYEQYF
TRBJ2-1 | TRBV12-3/TRBV12-4 | CASSAGTGGNEQFF
TRBJ2-3 | TRBV7-2 | CASREAGIDTQYF
TRBJ2-5 | TRBV7-2 | CASSTLARGETQYF
TRBJ2-3 | TRBV5-1 | CASRSGLAGDTDTQYF
TRBJ2-2 | TRBV9 | CASSPLQGANTGELFF
TRBJ2-3 | TRBV5-4 | CASSLDSVVDTQYF
TRBJ2-3 | TRBV30 | CAWRGIAGYTDTQYF
TRBJ2-3 | TRBV20-1 | CSPLPGRTDTQYF
TRBJ1-1 | TRBV23-1 | CASPDVNTEAFF
TRBJ1-2 | TRBV19 | CASSMGGNYGYTF
TRBJ2-3 | TRBV11-2 | CASSYLSGRGTDTQYF
TRBJ1-1 | TRBV12-3/TRBV12-4 | CASSLDLVGDRGSEAFF
TRBJ1-1 | TRBV6-1 | CASRGRDGRIEAFF
TRBJ1-1 | TRBV10-3 | CAIGRGGLNTEAFF
TRBJ2-7 | TRBV12-3/TRBV12-4 | CASSPTRGVFNYEQYF
TRBJ2-1 | TRBV29-1 | CSAAGEREKRYEQFF
TRBJ2-1 | TRBV29-1 | CSHESGGTHNEQFF
TRBJ2-1 | TRBV29-1 | CSVEQSSVPYSYNEQFF
TRBJ1-3 | TRBV20-1 | CSARAGGTGNTIYF
TRBJ2-3 | TRBV29-1 | CSGRLAGAIDTQYF
TRBJ1-2 | TRBV24-1 | CATSDAGATSYGYTF
TRBJ2-1 | TRBV7-9 | CASILVPSGKPYNEQFF
TRBJ1-2 | TRBV6-5 | CASSNYGGSYGYTF
TRBJ2-1 | TRBV20-1 | CSARDSSGRAFYNEQFF
TRBJ1-5 | TRBV6-2/TRBV6-3 | CASRDRTGQGNQPQHF
TRBJ2-2 | TRBV12-3/TRBV12-4 | CASAKIGNTGELFF
TRBJ1-6 | TRBV7-9 | CASTPSGGNSPLHF
TRBJ1-5 | TRBV5-1 | CASSLLPNNHPQHF
TRBJ1-2 | TRBV7-9 | CASSLWTTLSGYTF
TRBJ1-4 | TRBV30 | CAWSLMGEKLFF
TRBJ2-5 | TRBV15 | CATSRETGGMETQYF
TRBJ2-7 | TRBV28 | CASSWGEDEQYF
TRBJ2-1 | TRBV12-3/TRBV12-4 | CASSPGTSGRAENEQFF
TRBJ2-5 | TRBV28 | CASSLKGVAKTQYF
TRBJ1-5 | TRBV7-2 | CASSPGGTGNQPQHF